This T cell receptor beta chain was sequenced for a study of blood T cells in healthy people across ages. Whole-study findings and limits: Across samples, TCR beta diversity tracked strongly with naive T cell percentage.

This clonotype occurred a few times. Its antigen is not identified. With a J-beta primer mix and a sample-barcoded 5' primer, a second PCR ran 7 to 11 cycles. One entry per CDR3 protein results from TCRdb running MiXCR on the 5' RACE reads. Seen here are 350,000 to 450,000 distinct CDR3 sequences, over 45% observed once, and the top ten hold approximately 51%. This CDR3 has 12 amino acids. V was pared by 7 bases and J by 2 bases, with 12 bases between. Germline CDR1 is DFQATT and CDR2 is SNEGSKA (reference sequence). The V call is TRBV20-1, the J call TRBJ2-7; tentative D call: TRBD2 (5 bases). The sequenced sample was blood. This TCR was recovered from a man aged 55 to 70 in good health. CDR3 DNA: TGCAGTGTGAGGACTCCGGCCTACGAGCAGTACTTC. It encodes CSVRTPAYEQYF.